This TCR beta chain was recorded in a study of T cells in Graves' hyperthyroidism and ophthalmopathy (dated by TCRdb to between 2018 and 2021). Broadly, across the study: Peripheral blood was sampled at the time of initial diagnosis, prior to any treatment. TCR V-J signatures able to tell the groups apart were searched for in a discovery cohort of 100 patients, of whom more than 40 had Graves' ophthalmopathy and more than 55 had stable Graves' hyperthyroidism. Following sampling, methimazole starting at 30 mg daily was given to hyperthyroidism patients, and high-dose intravenous methylprednisolone was given to ophthalmopathy patients. Whether ophthalmopathy could be predicted prospectively was tested in an independent validation cohort made up of roughly 19 hyperthyroidism patients plus 17 patients who later progressed to ophthalmopathy. The study also compared thyroid tissue and blood T-cell repertoires from roughly six Graves' hyperthyroidism patients. The paper describes TCR Vbeta CDR3 sequencing of 130 to 150 peripheral blood samples, made up of around 41 ophthalmopathy patients, over 70 hyperthyroidism patients and 17 progressor patients. The 85 to 100 discovery patients were divided at random into training and test sets in a 7:3 ratio.

Concerning this clonotype itself: The antigen it recognizes is unknown. Within one base of it there is no much larger clone, and no base qualities were kept.

The paper's findings and limits, for the study overall: In validation, the model predicted progression to ophthalmopathy with approximately 70% sensitivity and 72% to 85% specificity, a median of roughly seven months before onset. Blood samples also contained most of the expanded thyroid clonotypes (frequency above 0.001), which suggests that blood repertoires may reflect thyroid immune responses. No statistical method was used to fix the sample size in advance, and group allocation was not hidden from the investigators. In cross-validation, a model built on a 13 V-J signature told ophthalmopathy apart from stable hyperthyroidism with over 85% sensitivity and 81% to 82% specificity, and in testing the same model reached 80%/75%.

Graves' hyperthyroidism was defined as stable when no progression to ophthalmopathy occurred over 18 months of follow-up. Hyperthyroidism patients were newly diagnosed, with disease duration under 2 months, and aged 18 to 65 years. Patients with uncontrolled infections, other autoimmune diseases, pregnancy or lactation were excluded. Clinical symptoms, serum thyroxine and TRAb, thyroid ultrasound, and orbital computed tomography formed the basis for the diagnoses. PBMCs were separated from roughly 10 ml of fresh peripheral blood using Ficoll-Paque density gradient centrifugation. Total RNA was extracted with Trizol reagent, and quality was checked on an Agilent 2100 Bioanalyzer. The germline V gene yields SQVTM for CDR1 and ANQGSEA for CDR2. V is shortened by 7 bases, J by 2 bases, and the region joining them spans 11 bases. The CDR3 holds 12 amino acids from the cysteine to the phenylalanine. The read is trimmed to its CDR3 DNA, 36 bases read in frame from base 1.

Amplification of TCR beta CDR3 regions was carried out from RNA transcripts. The first round of RT-PCR for the TCR CDR3 was performed with the HTBI primer set and the Qiagen OneStep RT-PCR kit. Libraries were constructed in a second round of multiplex PCR, after which size selection and purification were performed. Sequencing of the libraries was done on an Illumina HiSeq2000 using paired-end 100 bp reads. The original pipeline was this. Raw data were processed with SOAPnuke, discarding reads with adapters, uncalled bases, mean Phred below 15, or no exact constant-primer or identifier match. COPE v1.2.5 was used to merge the high-quality paired reads, and each unique nucleotide sequence was defined as a clonotype. MiTCR v1.1 was used to align the clonotypes against IMGT TRBV, TRBD and TRBJ reference segments. Analysis was restricted to V-J combinations with a frequency above 0.0001, which covered 98% to 99.2% of repertoires. A TCS score was defined as the ratio of F50 (clonal expansion) to E x V (chaos), with BLOSUM62-based TCRdist applied between CDR3 peptides within each V-J. Welch's t-statistics and random forest reduced fewer than 600 V-J features to roughly 13, which were used in a naive Bayes classifier (R e1071). The Morisita-Horn index was used to measure how similar the thyroid and blood repertoires were. Clones were called with MiXCR by TCRdb after fastp trimmed the public reads at Q25, and only in-frame beta chains were retained. Rows with one shared CDR3 protein collapse into an entry with the most common genes and DNA. In this record, the V and J calls reflect TCRdb's handling and not the investigators' own analysis. This sample holds hundreds of thousands of distinct CDR3 sequences; 35% were observed only once. Around 31% of the sample comes from the top ten.

The material sequenced was blood. The rearranged segments are TRBV29-1 and TRBJ2-5; D gene: possibly TRBD1, on 6 matching bases. This receptor was obtained from a woman aged 40-49 years with Graves' hyperthyroidism. The nucleotide sequence reads TGCAGCGACACCAGGGGTCAAGAGACCCAGTACTTC. Its translation is CSDTRGQETQYF.